This TCR beta chain is drawn from a study of response to subunit inactivated influenza vaccine. This clonotype was seen a handful of times. Each CDR3 protein is one row after TCRdb ran MiXCR on the RT-PCR reads. This table holds roughly 650,000 distinct CDR3 sequences, 14% found once. This TCR was recovered from a man aged 45-65 years who received an inactivated influenza vaccine. The sample in question was PBMCs from blood, obtained less than 15 days before vaccination.

CDR3 amino acids: CASSYDAGPHGYTF. The CDR3 region has the DNA TGTGCCAGCAGTTACGACGCGGGGCCCCATGGCTACACCTTC. The V and J genes are TRBV6-2 or TRBV6-3 and TRBJ1-2, with D possibly matching TRBD1 (5 bases). Germline assignment: CDR1 MNHEY and CDR2 SVGEGT. Trimming pared 2 bases from V and 6 bases from J, leaving 13 bases between. The CDR3 contains 14 residues.